This T cell receptor beta chain was identified in a study of beta chain features in type 1 diabetes (dated by TCRdb to between 2018 and 2020). In terms of the full investigation: Patients and healthy donors did not differ in mean age, gender distribution, total cell number or subset yield. In the study, TCRB repertoires of sorted circulating CD4+ T cell subsets from recently diagnosed type 1 diabetes patients were compared with those of matched healthy donors. A total of approximately 110,000,000 sorted cells were examined across all samples, and a strong correlation was observed between cell number per subset and RNA yield. Naive and central memory subsets were obtained from all 28 donors, but regulatory and stem cell-like memory subsets were isolated from only 8 patients and roughly eight healthy donors.

What the research found in general, with its limitations: Sequencing cDNA rather than genomic DNA could over-represent highly expressing activated cells, although activation and CD3 levels did not differ between groups. HLA sub-analyses involved small numbers of individuals, so any influence of HLA type on TCRB rearrangement remained unresolved. Fewer insertions and more nucleotide deletions at VDJ recombination sites were observed in patients with type 1 diabetes, implying thymic rearrangement abnormalities. Naive, central memory and regulatory TCRB repertoires appeared to be more alike among patients than among healthy donors. PCR may preferentially amplify shorter templates, but because patient and control samples were amplified and corrected together, any resulting skew would affect both groups equally. Type 1 diabetes patients showed a moderate but significant shortening of TCRB CDR3 length in all four CD4+ subsets.

From each donor, a single peripheral blood sample of approximately 120 mL on average was drawn into heparinised tubes. A BD FACSAria II and a panel including CD45RO, CCR7, CD25, CD127, CD95 and CD27 were used to sort naive, central memory, regulatory and stem cell-like memory CD4+ T cells. Purity was above 95% for every sorted population. Right away, PBMCs were isolated by Lymphoprep density gradient centrifugation and were stained directly, with no culture step. Samples were stained and sorted in pairs, with one healthy donor and one patient per experiment, so that batch effects were minimized. The entire amount of isolated RNA was reverse transcribed using the High Capacity cDNA Reverse Transcription Kit, so the sequenced TCRB transcripts were expressed ones. Deep immunoSEQ sequencing was performed on naive, central memory and regulatory T cell samples, with an average of roughly 3.5 million total reads per sample. After sorted cells were lysed in RLT buffer, RNA was extracted with DNase-treated RNeasy Micro or Mini kits, with the choice depending on cell number. Each cell subset was processed separately to prevent cross-contamination, with patient and healthy donor samples processed together. TCRB sequences were amplified from cDNA with the immunoSEQ multiplex PCR, producing 87-bp fragments spanning the CDR3 region. The amplicons were sequenced using the Illumina HiSeq platform. The paper's processing steps were these. Synthetic template baselines were used to correct PCR bias computationally, reads within Hamming distance 2 were collapsed, and singletons that could not be merged were discarded. Reads were aligned against IMGT to assign V, D and J genes, CDR3 length and insertions or deletions at six rearrangement sites. Clonotype counts were normalized to sorted cell number within each subset before computing true diversity and Gini coefficients with the tcR R package. The overlap coefficient, calculated on TCRB nucleotide sequences, was used to quantify repertoire sharing. As a proxy for the pre-selection repertoire, out-of-frame TCRB sequences from naive cells were analyzed. What TCRdb holds here is the immuneACCESS table cut down to in-frame rearrangements. Part of the clones is not present; checked against another copy, under half of the missing clones reflect an unresolved V gene, and the others are unexplained. V, J and clone size were drawn from that table, and D and trimming were deduced from the DNA. The sample table contains more than 200,000 clones; only one count was recorded for around 15% of them. 0.065% to 0.1% of the sample belongs to the ten largest clones.

This clone showed up just a few times. The antigen this receptor binds is unknown. The sample holds no much larger clone one base away, and base qualities are not on file. Including cysteine and phenylalanine, the CDR3 has 15 amino acids. The only DNA kept is the CDR3, 45 bases in frame from the first base. The germline V gene sets CDR1 to MGHRA and CDR2 to YSYEKL. V is cut back by 1 base and J by 2 bases, with 1 base in the junction unmatched. This clonotype originated in a man in his thirties or forties with type 1 diabetes. The sequencing sample was made of naive CD4+ T cells from blood. The cell subset or site label here, explained by the study, means: true naive CD4+ T cells. Here the chain combines TRBV4-1 and TRBJ2-1, with 8 middle bases fitting TRBD1. Read as DNA, the sequence is TGCGCCAGCAGCCAAGCACAGGGGGCCTACAATGAGCAGTTCTTC. This translates into CASSQAQGAYNEQFF.